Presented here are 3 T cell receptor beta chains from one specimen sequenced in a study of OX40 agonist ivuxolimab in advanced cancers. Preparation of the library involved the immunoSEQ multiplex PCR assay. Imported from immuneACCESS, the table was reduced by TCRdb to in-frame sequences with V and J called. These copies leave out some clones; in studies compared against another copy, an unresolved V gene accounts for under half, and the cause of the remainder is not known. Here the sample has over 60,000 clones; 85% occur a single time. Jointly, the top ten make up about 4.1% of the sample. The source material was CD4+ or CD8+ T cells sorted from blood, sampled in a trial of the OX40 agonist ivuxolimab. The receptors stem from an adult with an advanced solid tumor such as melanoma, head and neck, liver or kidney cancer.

The CDR3 sequence: CASSLVTSGIYEQYF. The CDR3 bases are TGCGCCAGCAGCTTGGTAACTAGCGGGATCTACGAGCAGTACTTC. This chain connects TRBV5-1 to TRBJ2-7, with TRBD2 identical over 10 bases. CDR3 length: 15 residues. V lost 0 bases to trimming and J lost 3 bases; unmatched junction nucleotides: 3. From germline, CDR1 is SGHRS and CDR2 YFSETQ.

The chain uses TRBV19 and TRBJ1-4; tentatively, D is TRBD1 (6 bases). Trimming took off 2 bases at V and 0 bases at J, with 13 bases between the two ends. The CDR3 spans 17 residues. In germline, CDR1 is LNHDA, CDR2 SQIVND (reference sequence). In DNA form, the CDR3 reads TGTGCCAGTAGTATAAATGGGGGCCCTGCAACTAATGAAAAACTGTTTTTT. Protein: CASSINGGPATNEKLFF. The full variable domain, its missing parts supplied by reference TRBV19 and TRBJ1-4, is DGGITQSPKYLFRKEGQNVTLSCEQNLNHDAMYWYRQDPGQGLRLIYYSQIVNDFQKGDIAEGYSVSREKKESFPLTVTSAQKNPTAFYLCASSINGGPATNEKLFFGSGTQLSVL.

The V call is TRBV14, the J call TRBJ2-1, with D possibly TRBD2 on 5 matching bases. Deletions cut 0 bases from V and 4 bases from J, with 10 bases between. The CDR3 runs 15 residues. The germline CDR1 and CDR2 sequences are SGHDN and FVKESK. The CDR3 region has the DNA TGTGCCAGCAGCCAAGATGTAGCGCAGTACAATGAGCAGTTCTTC. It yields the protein CASSQDVAQYNEQFF.